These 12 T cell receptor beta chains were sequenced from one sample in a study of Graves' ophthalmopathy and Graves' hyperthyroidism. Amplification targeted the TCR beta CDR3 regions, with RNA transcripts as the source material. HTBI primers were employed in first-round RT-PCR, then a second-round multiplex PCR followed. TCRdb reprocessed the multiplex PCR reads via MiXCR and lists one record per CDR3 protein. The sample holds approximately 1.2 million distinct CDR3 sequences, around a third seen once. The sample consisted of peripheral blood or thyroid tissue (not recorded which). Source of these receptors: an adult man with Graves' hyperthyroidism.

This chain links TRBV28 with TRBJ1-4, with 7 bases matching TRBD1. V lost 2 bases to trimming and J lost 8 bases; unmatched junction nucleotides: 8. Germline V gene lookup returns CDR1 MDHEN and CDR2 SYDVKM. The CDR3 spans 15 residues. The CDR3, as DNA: TGTGCCAGCAGTTTAAGAGGGACAGCGGGGGAAAAACTGTTTTTT. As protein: CASSLRGTAGEKLFF.

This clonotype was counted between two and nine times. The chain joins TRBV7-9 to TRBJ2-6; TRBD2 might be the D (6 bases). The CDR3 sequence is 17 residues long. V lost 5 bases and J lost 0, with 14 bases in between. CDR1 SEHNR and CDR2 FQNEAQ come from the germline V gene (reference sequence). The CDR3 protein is CASSPPGVGSGANVLTF. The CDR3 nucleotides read TGTGCCAGCAGCCCCCCGGGAGTGGGCTCTGGGGCCAACGTCCTGACTTTC.

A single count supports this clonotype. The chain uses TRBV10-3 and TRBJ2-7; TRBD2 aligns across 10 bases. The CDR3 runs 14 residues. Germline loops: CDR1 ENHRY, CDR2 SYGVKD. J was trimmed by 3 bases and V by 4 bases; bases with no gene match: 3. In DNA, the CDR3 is TGTGCCATCAGTGTCAGCGGGAGGGGCTACGAGCAGTACTTC. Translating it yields CAISVSGRGYEQYF.

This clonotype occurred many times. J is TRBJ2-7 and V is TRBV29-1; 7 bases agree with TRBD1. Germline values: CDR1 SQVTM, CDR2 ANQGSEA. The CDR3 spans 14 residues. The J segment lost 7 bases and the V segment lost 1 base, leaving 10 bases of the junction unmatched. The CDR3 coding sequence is TGCAGCGTTGAAGGAGGACAGGAGCTGGGGGAGCAGTACTTC. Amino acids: CSVEGGQELGEQYF.

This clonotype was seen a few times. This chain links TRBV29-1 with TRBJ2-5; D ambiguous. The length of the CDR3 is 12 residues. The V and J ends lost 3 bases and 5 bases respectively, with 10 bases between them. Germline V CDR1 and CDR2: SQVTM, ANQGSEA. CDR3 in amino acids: CSVEVKVETQYF. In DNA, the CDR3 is TGCAGCGTTGAGGTTAAGGTTGAGACCCAGTACTTC.

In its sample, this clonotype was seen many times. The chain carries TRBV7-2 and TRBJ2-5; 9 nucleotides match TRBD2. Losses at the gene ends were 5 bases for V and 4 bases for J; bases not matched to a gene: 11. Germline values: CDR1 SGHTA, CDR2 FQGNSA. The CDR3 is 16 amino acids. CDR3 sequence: CASSTKLAGAGETQYF. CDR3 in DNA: TGTGCCAGCAGCACCAAGTTAGCGGGAGCGGGAGAGACCCAGTACTTC.

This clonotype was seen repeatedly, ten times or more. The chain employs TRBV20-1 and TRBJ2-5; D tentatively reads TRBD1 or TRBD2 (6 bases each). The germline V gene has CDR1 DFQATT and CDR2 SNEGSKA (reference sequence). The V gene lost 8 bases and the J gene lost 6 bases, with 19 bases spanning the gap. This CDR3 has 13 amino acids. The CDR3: CSLVTGARQTQYF. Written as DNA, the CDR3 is TGCAGTCTGGTAACGGGGGCAAGGCAGACCCAGTACTTC.

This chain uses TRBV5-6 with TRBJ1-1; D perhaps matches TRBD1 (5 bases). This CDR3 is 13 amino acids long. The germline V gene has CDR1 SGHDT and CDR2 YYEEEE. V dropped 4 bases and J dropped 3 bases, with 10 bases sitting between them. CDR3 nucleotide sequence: TGTGCCAGCAGCCCATGGGGGTACACTGAAGCTTTCTTT. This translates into CASSPWGYTEAFF. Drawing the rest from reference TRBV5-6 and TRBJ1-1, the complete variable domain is DAGVTQSPTHLIKTRGQQVTLRCSPKSGHDTVSWYQQALGQGPQFIFQYYEEEERQRGNFPDRFSGHQFPNYSSELNVNALLLGDSALYLCASSPWGYTEAFFGQGTRLTVV.

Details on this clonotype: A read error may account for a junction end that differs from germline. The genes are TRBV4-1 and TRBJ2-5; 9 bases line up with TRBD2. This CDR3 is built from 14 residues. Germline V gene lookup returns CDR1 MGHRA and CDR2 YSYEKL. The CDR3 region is CASSQSSGTETQYF. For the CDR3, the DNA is TGTGCCAGCAGCCAATCTAGCGGGACAGAGACCCAGTACTTC.

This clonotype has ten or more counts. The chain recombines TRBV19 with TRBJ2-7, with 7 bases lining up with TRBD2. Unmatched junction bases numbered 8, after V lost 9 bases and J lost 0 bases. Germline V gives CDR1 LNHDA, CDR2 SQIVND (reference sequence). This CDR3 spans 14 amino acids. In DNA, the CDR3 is TGTGCCAGCACCCCTGGCGGGAGCTCCTACGAGCAGTACTTC. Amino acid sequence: CASTPGGSSYEQYF. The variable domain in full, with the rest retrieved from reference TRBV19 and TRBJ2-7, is DGGITQSPKYLFRKEGQNVTLSCEQNLNHDAMYWYRQDPGQGLRLIYYSQIVNDFQKGDIAEGYSVSREKKESFPLTVTSAQKNPTAFYLCASTPGGSSYEQYFGPGTRLTVT.

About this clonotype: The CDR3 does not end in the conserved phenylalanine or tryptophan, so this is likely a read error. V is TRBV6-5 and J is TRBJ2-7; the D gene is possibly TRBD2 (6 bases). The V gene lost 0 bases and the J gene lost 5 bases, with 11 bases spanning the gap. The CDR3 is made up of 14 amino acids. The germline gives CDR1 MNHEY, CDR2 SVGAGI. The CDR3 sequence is CASSYSTTSNEQYL. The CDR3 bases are TGTGCCAGCAGTTACTCGACGACTAGTAACGAGCAGTACCTC.

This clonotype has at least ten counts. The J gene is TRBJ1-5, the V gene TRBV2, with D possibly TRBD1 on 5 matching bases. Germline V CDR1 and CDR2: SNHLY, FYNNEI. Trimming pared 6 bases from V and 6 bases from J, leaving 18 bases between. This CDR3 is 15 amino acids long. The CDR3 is CASSYRDGKTQPQHF. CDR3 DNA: TGTGCCAGCAGCTACCGGGACGGAAAGACTCAGCCCCAGCATTTT. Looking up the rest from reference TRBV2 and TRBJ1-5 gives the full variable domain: EPEVTQTPSHQVTQMGQEVILRCVPISNHLYFYWYRQILGQKVEFLVSFYNNEISEKSEIFDDQFSVERPDGSNFTLKIRSTKLEDSAMYFCASSYRDGKTQPQHFGDGTRLSIL.